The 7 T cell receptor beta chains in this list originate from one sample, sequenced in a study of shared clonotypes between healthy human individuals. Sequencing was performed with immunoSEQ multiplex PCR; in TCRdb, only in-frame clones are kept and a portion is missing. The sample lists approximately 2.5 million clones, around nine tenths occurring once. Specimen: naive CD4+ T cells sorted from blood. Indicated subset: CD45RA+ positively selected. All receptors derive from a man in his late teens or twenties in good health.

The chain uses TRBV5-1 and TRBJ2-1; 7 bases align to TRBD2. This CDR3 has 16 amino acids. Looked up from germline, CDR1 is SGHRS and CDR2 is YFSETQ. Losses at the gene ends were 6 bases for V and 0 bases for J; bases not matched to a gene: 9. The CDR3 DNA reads TGCGCCAGCAACCTGGCGGGCGGGAGCTCCTACAATGAGCAGTTCTTC. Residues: CASNLAGGSSYNEQFF.

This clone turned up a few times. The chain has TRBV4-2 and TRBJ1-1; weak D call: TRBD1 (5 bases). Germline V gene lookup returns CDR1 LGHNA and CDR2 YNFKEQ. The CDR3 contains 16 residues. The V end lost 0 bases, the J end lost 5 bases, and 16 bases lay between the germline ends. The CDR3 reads CASSQEGRALGTEAFF. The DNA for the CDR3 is TGTGCCAGCAGCCAAGAGGGACGGGCTCTGGGGACTGAAGCTTTCTTT.

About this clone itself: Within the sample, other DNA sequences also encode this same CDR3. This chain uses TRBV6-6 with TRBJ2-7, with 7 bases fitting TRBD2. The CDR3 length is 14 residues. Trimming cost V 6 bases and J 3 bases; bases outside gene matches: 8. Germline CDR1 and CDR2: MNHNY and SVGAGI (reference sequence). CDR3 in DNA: TGTGCCAGCAGAGGGGCTGGGGAGGGCTACGAGCAGTACTTC. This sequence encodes CASRGAGEGYEQYF.

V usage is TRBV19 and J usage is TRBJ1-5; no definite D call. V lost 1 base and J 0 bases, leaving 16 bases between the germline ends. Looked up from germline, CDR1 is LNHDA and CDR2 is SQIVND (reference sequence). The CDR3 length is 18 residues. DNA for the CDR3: TGTGCCAGTAGTATAGGGGTGGCAGGCCCCTATAGCAATCAGCCCCAGCATTTT. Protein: CASSIGVAGPYSNQPQHF.

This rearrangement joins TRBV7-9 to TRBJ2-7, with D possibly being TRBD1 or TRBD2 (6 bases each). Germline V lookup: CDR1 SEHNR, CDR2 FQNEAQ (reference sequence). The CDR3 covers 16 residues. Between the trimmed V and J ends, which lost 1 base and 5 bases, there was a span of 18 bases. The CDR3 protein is CASSLVGSRGGHEQYF. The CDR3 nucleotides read TGTGCCAGCAGCTTAGTGGGTTCCAGGGGAGGTCACGAGCAGTACTTC.

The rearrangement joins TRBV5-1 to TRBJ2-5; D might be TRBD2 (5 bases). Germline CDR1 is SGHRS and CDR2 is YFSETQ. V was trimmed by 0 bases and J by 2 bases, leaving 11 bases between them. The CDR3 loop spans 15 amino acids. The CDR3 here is CASSLATKLQETQYF. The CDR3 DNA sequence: TGCGCCAGCAGCTTGGCGACTAAACTGCAAGAGACCCAGTACTTC. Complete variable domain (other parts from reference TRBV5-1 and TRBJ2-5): KAGVTQTPRYLIKTRGQQVTLSCSPISGHRSVSWYQQTPGQGLQFLFEYFSETQRNKGNFPGRFSGRQFSNSRSEMNVSTLELGDSALYLCASSLATKLQETQYFGPGTRLLVL.

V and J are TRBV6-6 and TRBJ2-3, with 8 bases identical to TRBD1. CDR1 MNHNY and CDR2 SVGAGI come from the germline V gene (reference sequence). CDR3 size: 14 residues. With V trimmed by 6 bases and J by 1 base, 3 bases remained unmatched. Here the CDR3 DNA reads TGTGCCAGCAGCCAGACAGGGGGCACAGATACGCAGTATTTT. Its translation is CASSQTGGTDTQYF.